This T cell receptor (beta chain) comes out of a study of T cells after yellow fever vaccination. Turning to the study itself: Each low-cell-number fraction was prepared by means of SMART-Seq v4 Ultra Low Input.

MiXCR was run by TCRdb on the 5' RACE reads, yielding one entry per CDR3 protein. Seen here are 200,000 to 300,000 distinct CDR3 sequences, under 15% observed once, and the top ten hold about 0.54%. This clonotype has just a few counts. Its antigen is unidentified. CDR1 and CDR2 from the germline V gene are DFQATT and SNEGSKA (reference sequence). V was pared by 5 bases and J by 10 bases, with 9 bases between. The CDR3 consists of 10 residues. Study-level points and caveats: Within FACS-sorted repertoires, abundant clonotypes contaminating from the bulk population could be present.

This receptor was identified in a man aged 25 to 40 who received the YFV17D yellow fever vaccine. The sequencing used CD4+ T cells sorted from PBMCs, collected 45 days after the yellow fever booster vaccination. The rearrangement links TRBV20-1 to TRBJ1-5, with D unclear. The CDR3 sequence is CSAGWQPQHF. The CDR3 region has the DNA TGCAGTGCTGGTTGGCAACCCCAGCATTTT.